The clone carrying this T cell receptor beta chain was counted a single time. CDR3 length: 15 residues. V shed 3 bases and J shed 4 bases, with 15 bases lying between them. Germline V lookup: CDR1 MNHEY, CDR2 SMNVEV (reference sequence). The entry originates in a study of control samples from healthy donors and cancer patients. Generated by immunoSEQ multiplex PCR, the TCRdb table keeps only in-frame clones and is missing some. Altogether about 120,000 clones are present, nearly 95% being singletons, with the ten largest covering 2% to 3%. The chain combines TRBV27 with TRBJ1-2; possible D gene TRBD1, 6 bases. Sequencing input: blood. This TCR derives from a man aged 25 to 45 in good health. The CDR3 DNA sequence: TGTGCCAGCAGTTTTTCGGGGGGGGCTTCCTATGGCTACACCTTC. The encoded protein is CASSFSGGASYGYTF.